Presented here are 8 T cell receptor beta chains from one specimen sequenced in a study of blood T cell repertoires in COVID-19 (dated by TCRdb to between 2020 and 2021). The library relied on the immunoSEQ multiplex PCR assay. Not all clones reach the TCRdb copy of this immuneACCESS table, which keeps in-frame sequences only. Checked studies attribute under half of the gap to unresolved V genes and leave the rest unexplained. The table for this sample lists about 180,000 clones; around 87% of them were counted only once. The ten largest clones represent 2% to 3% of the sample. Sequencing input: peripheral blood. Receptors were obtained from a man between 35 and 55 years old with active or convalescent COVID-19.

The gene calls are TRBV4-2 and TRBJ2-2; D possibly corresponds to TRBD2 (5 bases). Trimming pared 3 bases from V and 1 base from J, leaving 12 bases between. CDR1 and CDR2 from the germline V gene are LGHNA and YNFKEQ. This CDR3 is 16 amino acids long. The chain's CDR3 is CASSHMIRGNTGELFF. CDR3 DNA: TGTGCCAGCAGCCACATGATCCGGGGGAACACCGGGGAGCTGTTTTTT.

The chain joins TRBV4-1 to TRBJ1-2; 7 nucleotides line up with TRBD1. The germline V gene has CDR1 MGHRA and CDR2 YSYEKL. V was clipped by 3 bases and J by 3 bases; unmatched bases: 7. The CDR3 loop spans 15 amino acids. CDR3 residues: CASSHNRGRDYGYTF. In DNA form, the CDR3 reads TGCGCCAGCAGCCATAACAGGGGTCGGGACTATGGCTACACCTTC.

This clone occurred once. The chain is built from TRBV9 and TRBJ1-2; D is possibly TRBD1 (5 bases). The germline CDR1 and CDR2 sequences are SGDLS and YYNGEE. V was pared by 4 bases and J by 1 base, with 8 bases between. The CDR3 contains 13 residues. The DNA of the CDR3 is TGTGCCAGCAGCCTTCAGGGTAACTATGGCTACACCTTC. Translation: CASSLQGNYGYTF.

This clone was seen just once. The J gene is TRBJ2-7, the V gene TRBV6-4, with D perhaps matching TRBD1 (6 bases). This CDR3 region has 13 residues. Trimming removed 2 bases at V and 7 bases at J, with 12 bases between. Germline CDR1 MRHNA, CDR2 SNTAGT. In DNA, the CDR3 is TGTGCCAGCAGTGACACAGGGTCGGGAGAGCAGTACTTC. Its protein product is CASSDTGSGEQYF.

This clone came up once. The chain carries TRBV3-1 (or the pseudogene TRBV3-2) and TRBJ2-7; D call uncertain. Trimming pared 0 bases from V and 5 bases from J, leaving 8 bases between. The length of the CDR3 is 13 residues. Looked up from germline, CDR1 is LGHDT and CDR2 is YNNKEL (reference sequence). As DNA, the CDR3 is TGTGCCAGCAGCCAAGATGCGGCCCACGAGCAGTACTTC. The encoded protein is CASSQDAAHEQYF.

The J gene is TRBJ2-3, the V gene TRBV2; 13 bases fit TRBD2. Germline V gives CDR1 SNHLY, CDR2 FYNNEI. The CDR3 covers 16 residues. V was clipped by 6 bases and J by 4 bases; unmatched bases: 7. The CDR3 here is CASRKRTSGGADTQYF. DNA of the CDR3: TGTGCCAGCAGAAAACGGACTAGCGGGGGCGCAGATACGCAGTATTTT.

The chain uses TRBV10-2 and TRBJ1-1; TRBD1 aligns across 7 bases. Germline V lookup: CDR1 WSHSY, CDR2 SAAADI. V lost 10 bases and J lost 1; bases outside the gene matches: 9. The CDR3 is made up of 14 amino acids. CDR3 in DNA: TGCGCCACCCAGGGGGAAGAACAGAACACTGAAGCTTTCTTT. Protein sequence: CATQGEEQNTEAFF.

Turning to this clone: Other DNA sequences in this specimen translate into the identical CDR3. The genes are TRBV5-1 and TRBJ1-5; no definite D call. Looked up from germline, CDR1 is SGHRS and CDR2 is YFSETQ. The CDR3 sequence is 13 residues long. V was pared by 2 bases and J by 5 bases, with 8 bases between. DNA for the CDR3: TGCGCCAGCAGCTTATCGGTCGATCAGCCCCAGCATTTT. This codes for CASSLSVDQPQHF.